The text below deals with one T cell receptor (beta chain). Data came from immunoSEQ multiplex PCR; TCRdb stores just in-frame clones and leaves some out. This table has about 160,000 clones, 70% to 90% appearing once. The germline V gene has CDR1 MGHRA and CDR2 YSYEKL. Trimming removed 3 bases from V and 7 bases from J; junction bases left unmatched: 6. The CDR3 runs to 16 residues. This sample is drawn from a study of blood T cell repertoires in COVID-19. J is TRBJ2-2 and V is TRBV4-1; 12 bases match TRBD1. This clonotype was sampled from a man aged 40-55 years with acute or convalescent COVID-19. The sample taken for sequencing was peripheral blood. This CDR3 is CASSHMGQGAGGELFF. The DNA for the CDR3 is TGCGCCAGCAGCCACATGGGACAGGGGGCGGGCGGGGAGCTGTTTTTT.